Following are 4 T cell receptor beta chains from one sample sequenced in a study of cytomegalovirus exposure and HLA in healthy donors. The PCR had 60 Vbeta and 13 Jbeta primers. TCRdb keeps only in-frame clones here, not all; method: immunoSEQ multiplex PCR. The sample consists of 100,000 to 140,000 clones, over 65% of them appearing once. Sequencing input: PBMCs. The source is a woman in her forties in good health and CMV-seropositive.

The chain joins TRBV9 to TRBJ1-4; D possibly corresponds to TRBD1 (5 bases). This CDR3 has 15 residues. V was clipped by 3 bases and J by 6 bases, with 15 bases between them. Per germline, CDR1 SGDLS and CDR2 YYNGEE. For the CDR3, the DNA is TGTGCCAGCAGCGCTCCCGGGACTGGGGATGAAAAACTGTTTTTT. It codes for CASSAPGTGDEKLFF.

This sequence joins TRBV11-2 and TRBJ2-7; 7 nucleotides match TRBD1. This CDR3 is built from 15 residues. CDR1 is SGHAT and CDR2 is FQNNGV in the germline V gene. With V trimmed by 5 bases and J by 0 bases, 7 bases remained unmatched. The CDR3 spells CASSLGQQSSYEQYF. DNA of the CDR3: TGTGCCAGCAGCCTGGGACAGCAGAGCTCCTACGAGCAGTACTTC.

The gene calls are TRBV9 and TRBJ1-2, with 8 bases identical to TRBD1. Germline V gene lookup returns CDR1 SGDLS and CDR2 YYNGEE. The CDR3 totals 14 residues. J lost 5 bases, V lost 4 bases, and 7 bases had no gene match. CDR3 residues: CASSTGQGEYGYTF. CDR3 DNA sequence: TGTGCCAGCAGCACCGGACAGGGAGAATATGGCTACACCTTC.

The rearrangement uses TRBV12-5 and TRBJ1-1, with a possible D match to TRBD1 (5 bases). The CDR3 runs to 14 residues. Germline V gene data show CDR1 as LGHNT and CDR2 as FRNRAP. Trimming stripped 7 bases from V and 2 bases from J, with 14 bases between. CDR3 in amino acids: CASVSGPLNTEAFF. The CDR3 nucleotides are TGTGCTAGTGTCTCAGGGCCCCTCAACACTGAAGCTTTCTTT.